These 30 T cell receptor beta chains were all obtained from the same sample, sequenced in a study of blood T cell repertoires in COVID-19. Sequencing was performed with immunoSEQ multiplex PCR; in TCRdb, only in-frame clones are kept and a portion is missing. The sample has about 200,000 clones; 88% are singletons. The specimen was peripheral blood. These TCRs come from a man aged 18 to 29 with active or convalescent COVID-19.

This clone was seen more than once but under ten times. This chain joins TRBV5-1 and TRBJ2-7; 7 bases are a match to TRBD1. In germline, CDR1 is SGHRS, CDR2 YFSETQ. The CDR3 runs to 13 residues. Unmatched junction bases numbered 6, after V lost 4 bases and J lost 5 bases. In DNA form, the CDR3 reads TGCGCCAGCAGCAACAGGGGAAGGGACGAGCAGTACTTC. Encoded protein: CASSNRGRDEQYF.

J is TRBJ2-1 and V is TRBV7-3; D gene uncertain. CDR3 length: 14 residues. V lost 1 base and J lost 5, with 9 bases in between. CDR1 is SGHTA, CDR2 FQGTGA, per germline. The CDR3 DNA is TGTGCCAGCAGCTTAATGTCGTCTGACAATGAGCAGTTCTTC. Protein product: CASSLMSSDNEQFF.

The chain is built from TRBV5-5 and TRBJ2-7; no clear D gene. CDR1 SGHKS and CDR2 YYEKEE come from the germline V gene (reference sequence). The CDR3 sequence is 14 residues long. V shed 2 bases and J shed 1 base, with 10 bases lying between them. The CDR3 region is CASSFGDLSYEQYF. In nucleotides, the CDR3 is TGTGCCAGCAGCTTTGGTGATCTATCCTACGAGCAGTACTTC.

The V call is TRBV30, the J call TRBJ1-1, with D unclear. The CDR3 loop spans 13 amino acids. Germline lookup yields CDR1 GTSNPN and CDR2 SVGIG (reference sequence). With 0 bases removed from V and 5 bases from J, the gap between germline ends came to 10 bases. The DNA for the CDR3 is TGTGCCTGGAGTGTCCGGGGTGGGACTGAAGCTTTCTTT. Its protein product is CAWSVRGGTEAFF.

The V and J genes are TRBV5-1 and TRBJ1-3; D might be TRBD1 (6 bases). The V and J ends lost 4 bases and 4 bases respectively, with 15 bases between them. This CDR3 is built from 15 residues. CDR1 is SGHRS, CDR2 YFSETQ, per germline. In DNA form, the CDR3 reads TGCGCCAGCAGCGTTACAGGGCTGAGGGGAAACACCATATATTTT. Protein sequence: CASSVTGLRGNTIYF.

The V gene is TRBV7-8, the J gene TRBJ1-6; D ambiguous. Germline V gene data show CDR1 as SGHVS and CDR2 as FQNEAQ. The V end was cut by 1 base, the J end by 5 bases, with 12 bases between. This CDR3 has 16 amino acids. The CDR3 protein is CASSLDRLSNNSPLHF. The DNA for the CDR3 is TGTGCCAGCAGCTTAGATCGACTTTCGAATAATTCACCCCTCCACTTT.

The chain is built from TRBV28 and TRBJ1-5; a weak D match, TRBD1 (6 bases). Germline CDR1 reads MDHEN; CDR2 reads SYDVKM. This CDR3 is 17 amino acids long. V was clipped by 6 bases and J by 0 bases, with 18 bases between them. The CDR3 DNA sequence: TGTGCCAGCAGGGTCGGGGGGCGCACTTATAGCAATCAGCCCCAGCATTTT. Protein: CASRVGGRTYSNQPQHF.

The genes are TRBV29-1 and TRBJ1-2; D remains ambiguous. The germline V and J ends were trimmed by 0 bases and 1 base, with 12 bases remaining between them. This CDR3 has 15 residues. From germline, CDR1 is SQVTM and CDR2 ANQGSEA. The CDR3 region has the DNA TGCAGCGTTGAAGATACAGACCTTAATAACTATGGCTACACCTTC. Translating it yields CSVEDTDLNNYGYTF.

The V call is TRBV19, the J call TRBJ2-7, with a possible D match to TRBD1 (6 bases). The CDR3 totals 13 residues. Trimming took off 6 bases at V and 4 bases at J, with 13 bases between the two ends. CDR1 is LNHDA, CDR2 SQIVND, per germline (reference sequence). The chain's CDR3 is CASRGARVYEQYF. Written as DNA, the CDR3 is TGTGCCAGTAGGGGGGCCAGGGTTTACGAGCAGTACTTC.

The gene calls are TRBV5-4 and TRBJ1-2; 7 nucleotides match TRBD1. Germline V gene data show CDR1 as SGHNT and CDR2 as YYREEE (reference sequence). The CDR3 consists of 14 residues. V dropped 2 bases and J dropped 6; count of bases not matched to a gene: 7. The DNA for the CDR3 is TGTGCCAGCAGCTTCCCGACAGGGACGGATGGCTACACCTTC. Its protein product is CASSFPTGTDGYTF.

The rearrangement uses TRBV7-9 and TRBJ1-1; perhaps TRBD1 as D (5 bases). Trimming removed 0 bases at V and 6 bases at J, with 8 bases between. Germline CDR1 is SEHNR and CDR2 is FQNEAQ (reference sequence). This CDR3 has 13 amino acids. The CDR3 spells CASSLAIQAEAFF. In DNA, the CDR3 is TGTGCCAGCAGCTTAGCCATACAGGCTGAAGCTTTCTTT. Combining the CDR3 with reference TRBV7-9 and TRBJ1-1 gives the whole variable domain DTGVSQNPRHKITKRGQNVTFRCDPISEHNRLYWYRQTLGQGPEFLTYFQNEAQLEKSRLLSDRFSAERPKGSFSTLEIQRTEQGDSAMYLCASSLAIQAEAFFGQGTRLTVV.

The rearrangement uses TRBV6-5 and TRBJ2-7; the match to TRBD2 covers 8 bases. V gave up 6 bases and J gave up 4 bases; unmatched junction bases: 2. CDR3 size: 12 residues. The V gene's germline CDR1 is MNHEY and CDR2 SVGAGI. As DNA, the CDR3 is TGTGCCAGCAGCGGGACTAGGTACGAGCAGTACTTC. The encoded protein is CASSGTRYEQYF.

The chain employs TRBV11-2 and TRBJ1-2; 7 bases agree with TRBD1. Germline CDR1 SGHAT, CDR2 FQNNGV. CDR3 length: 14 residues. With V trimmed by 5 bases and J by 5 bases, 8 bases remained unmatched. Here the CDR3 reads CASSPDRDGYGYTF. The CDR3, as DNA: TGTGCCAGCAGCCCCGACAGGGATGGGTATGGCTACACCTTC.

The genes are TRBV6-2 or TRBV6-3 and TRBJ1-5; 7 bases align to TRBD1. CDR1 MNHEY and CDR2 SVGEGT come from the germline V gene. The CDR3 has 20 amino acids. The junction had 20 bases not matched to a gene; V was cut back by 6 bases and J by 0 bases. The CDR3 nucleotides are TGTGCCAGCAGCCACGGGGAGTTCGGGACAGATCCATATAGCAATCAGCCCCAGCATTTT. Protein product: CASSHGEFGTDPYSNQPQHF.

This chain links TRBV6-5 with TRBJ2-7, with 14 nucleotides matching TRBD2. This CDR3 is 16 amino acids long. Germline CDR1 MNHEY, CDR2 SVGAGI. V was pared by 4 bases and J by 5 bases, with 7 bases of the junction left unmatched. CDR3 sequence: CASSFRLAGGSDEQYF. CDR3 in DNA: TGTGCCAGCAGTTTTAGACTAGCGGGAGGGAGTGACGAGCAGTACTTC.

This chain joins TRBV7-6 and TRBJ2-5; 7 bases are shared with TRBD1. The germline CDR1 and CDR2 sequences are SGHVS and FNYEAQ. With V trimmed by 0 bases and J by 2 bases, 9 bases remained unmatched. This CDR3 is built from 17 residues. The DNA of the CDR3 is TGTGCCAGCAGCTTAGCCCCCCCCGGACAGGCGCAAGAGACCCAGTACTTC. Translated: CASSLAPPGQAQETQYF.

The rearrangement links TRBV28 to TRBJ2-5, with D possibly matching TRBD2 (7 bases). Trimming removed 9 bases from V and 5 bases from J, with 22 bases in between. Germline V gene sequence: CDR1 MDHEN, CDR2 SYDVKM. The CDR3 runs 15 residues. The CDR3 DNA sequence: TGTGCCAGTAACGAGCCCGCGGGGGCTGGGGAGACCCAGTACTTC. Its translation: CASNEPAGAGETQYF.

The rearrangement links TRBV18 to TRBJ2-1; the match to TRBD1 covers 9 bases. The CDR3 length is 18 residues. The germline V gene has CDR1 KGHSH and CDR2 LQKENI. V trimming: 0 bases; J trimming: 0 bases; junction bases outside the gene matches: 6. CDR3 sequence: CASSPPNTGGSSYNEQFF. For the CDR3, the DNA is TGTGCCAGCTCACCACCGAATACAGGGGGCTCCTCCTACAATGAGCAGTTCTTC. Full variable domain (remainder filled in from reference TRBV18 and TRBJ2-1): NAGVMQNPRHLVRRRGQEARLRCSPMKGHSHVYWYRQLPEEGLKFMVYLQKENIIDESGMPKERFSAEFPKEGPSILRIQQVVRGDSAAYFCASSPPNTGGSSYNEQFFGPGTRLTVL.

V usage is TRBV7-2 and J usage is TRBJ1-1; TRBD1 might be the D (5 bases). V lost 5 bases and J lost 1, with 11 bases in between. Germline-derived CDR1 and CDR2 are SGHTA and FQGNSA. CDR3 size: 14 residues. CDR3 nucleotides: TGTGCCAGCAGCATCAGGGAAACGAACACTGAAGCTTTCTTT. Amino acid sequence: CASSIRETNTEAFF.

The V and J genes are TRBV15 and TRBJ1-1, with TRBD1 as a possible D gene (5 bases). This CDR3 has 14 amino acids. The germline gives CDR1 LNHNV, CDR2 YYDKDF (reference sequence). V was pared by 5 bases and J by 5 bases, with 15 bases between. In DNA, the CDR3 is TGTGCCACCAGCCCGGGGAGGGGTAGGACTGAAGCTTTCTTT. Its protein product is CATSPGRGRTEAFF.

V is TRBV19 and J is TRBJ2-1, with D uncertain. CDR1 and CDR2 from the germline V gene are LNHDA and SQIVND (reference sequence). The V and J ends lost 2 bases and 2 bases respectively, with 7 bases between them. This CDR3 comprises 14 residues. This CDR3 is CASSISQAYNEQFF. Written as DNA, the CDR3 is TGTGCCAGTAGTATAAGCCAGGCCTACAATGAGCAGTTCTTC. The variable domain in full, completed from reference TRBV19 and TRBJ2-1, reads DGGITQSPKYLFRKEGQNVTLSCEQNLNHDAMYWYRQDPGQGLRLIYYSQIVNDFQKGDIAEGYSVSREKKESFPLTVTSAQKNPTAFYLCASSISQAYNEQFFGPGTRLTVL.

The chain employs TRBV30 and TRBJ2-1; tentatively, D is TRBD2 (6 bases). In germline, CDR1 is GTSNPN, CDR2 SVGIG (reference sequence). The germline V and J ends were trimmed by 4 bases and 6 bases, with 13 bases remaining between them. The CDR3 spans 13 residues. The CDR3 region is CAWIRGGANEQFF. The CDR3 nucleotides read TGTGCCTGGATACGGGGCGGGGCCAATGAGCAGTTCTTC.

This chain uses TRBV19 with TRBJ1-6; D unresolved. CDR1 is LNHDA, CDR2 SQIVND, per germline (reference sequence). The CDR3 extends over 13 amino acids. V was pared by 7 bases and J by 7 bases, with 11 bases between. The CDR3 here is CASKEGGNSPLHF. DNA for the CDR3: TGTGCCAGTAAAGAGGGAGGGAATTCACCCCTCCACTTT. Drawing the rest from reference TRBV19 and TRBJ1-6, the complete variable domain is DGGITQSPKYLFRKEGQNVTLSCEQNLNHDAMYWYRQDPGQGLRLIYYSQIVNDFQKGDIAEGYSVSREKKESFPLTVTSAQKNPTAFYLCASKEGGNSPLHFGNGTRLTVT.

J is TRBJ1-2 and V is TRBV27, with 7 positions matching TRBD1. The CDR3 runs 14 residues. Per the germline V gene, CDR1 is MNHEY and CDR2 is SMNVEV (reference sequence). With V trimmed by 0 bases and J by 6 bases, 4 bases remained unmatched. For the CDR3, the DNA is TGTGCCAGCAGTTTATCGAGGGGGACAGATGGCTACACCTTC. Translation: CASSLSRGTDGYTF.

This rearrangement joins TRBV9 to TRBJ1-2; no clear D. Germline lookup yields CDR1 SGDLS and CDR2 YYNGEE. V was pared by 3 bases and J by 1 base, with 4 bases between. The CDR3 has 12 residues. CDR3 sequence (DNA): TGTGCCAGCAGCGACAGTAACTATGGCTACACCTTC. This gives the protein CASSDSNYGYTF.

The chain recombines TRBV21-1 with TRBJ2-7; the table gives TRBD2 as D, unverified against the DNA. TRBV21-1 has pseudogene status. This CDR3 is 15 amino acids long. CDR3 coding DNA: TGTGCCAGCAGCAAAATGAGGTTGTTCGCCTACGAGCAGTACTTC. Its protein is CASSKMRLFAYEQYF.

The genes are TRBV19 and TRBJ1-6; D not certain. CDR1 is LNHDA, CDR2 SQIVND, per germline (reference sequence). CDR3 length: 13 residues. Trimming shortened V by 3 bases and J by 6 bases, and 6 bases separated the two germline ends. CDR3 nucleotide sequence: TGTGCCAGTAGTATTAACGGTAATTCACCCCTCCACTTT. Translated, it gives CASSINGNSPLHF.

This sequence joins TRBV29-1 and TRBJ2-5; maybe TRBD2 (6 bases). The CDR3 is 14 amino acids. Germline CDR1 is SQVTM and CDR2 is ANQGSEA. Deletions cut 0 bases from V and 4 bases from J, with 12 bases between. Here the CDR3 reads CSVEDGQGGETQYF. The DNA for the CDR3 is TGCAGCGTTGAAGATGGGCAGGGAGGAGAGACCCAGTACTTC.

Concerning this clone: The same CDR3 also results from other DNA sequences found in this sample. The V call is TRBV27, the J call TRBJ1-5; D might be TRBD1 (6 bases). CDR1 MNHEY and CDR2 SMNVEV come from the germline V gene (reference sequence). The CDR3 has 15 residues. Trimming took 0 bases from V and 1 from J, leaving 7 bases between them. Written as DNA, the CDR3 is TGTGCCAGCAGTTTATCTGGACAGAGCAATCAGCCCCAGCATTTT. It encodes CASSLSGQSNQPQHF.

V gene TRBV9 combines with J gene TRBJ2-7; 8 bases fit TRBD2. V lost 4 bases, J lost 0 bases, and 6 bases stayed unmatched. The CDR3 is made up of 15 amino acids. Germline CDR1 is SGDLS and CDR2 is YYNGEE. CDR3: CASSRTGGSSYEQYF. DNA for the CDR3: TGTGCCAGCAGCCGGACGGGGGGGAGCTCCTACGAGCAGTACTTC.